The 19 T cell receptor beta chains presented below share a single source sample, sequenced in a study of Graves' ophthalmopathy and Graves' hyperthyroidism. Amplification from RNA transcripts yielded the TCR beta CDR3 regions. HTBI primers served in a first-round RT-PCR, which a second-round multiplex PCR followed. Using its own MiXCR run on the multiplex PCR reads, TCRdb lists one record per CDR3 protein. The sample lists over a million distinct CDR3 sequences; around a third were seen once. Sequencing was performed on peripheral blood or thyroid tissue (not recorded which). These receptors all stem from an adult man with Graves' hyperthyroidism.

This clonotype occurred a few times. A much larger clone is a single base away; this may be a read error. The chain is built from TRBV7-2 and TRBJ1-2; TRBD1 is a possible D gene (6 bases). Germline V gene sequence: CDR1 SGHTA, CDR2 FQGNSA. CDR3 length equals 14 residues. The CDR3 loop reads CAGSLMGGVYGYTF. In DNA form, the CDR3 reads TGTGCCGGCAGCTTAATGGGGGGCGTCTATGGCTACACCTTC.

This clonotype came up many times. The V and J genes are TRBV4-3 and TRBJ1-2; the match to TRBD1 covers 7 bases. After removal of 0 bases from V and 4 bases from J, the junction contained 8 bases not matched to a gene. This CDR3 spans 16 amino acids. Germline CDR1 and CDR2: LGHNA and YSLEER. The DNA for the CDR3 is TGCGCCAGCAGCCAAGACGCGACAGGGCTTGTCTATGGCTACACCTTC. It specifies CASSQDATGLVYGYTF.

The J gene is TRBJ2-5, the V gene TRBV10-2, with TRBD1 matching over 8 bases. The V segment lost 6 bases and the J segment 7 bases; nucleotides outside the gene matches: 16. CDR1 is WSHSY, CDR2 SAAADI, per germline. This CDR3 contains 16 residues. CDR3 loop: CASSHPLRTGRVTQYF. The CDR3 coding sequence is TGCGCCAGCAGCCACCCCCTCCGGACAGGGAGAGTGACCCAGTACTTC.

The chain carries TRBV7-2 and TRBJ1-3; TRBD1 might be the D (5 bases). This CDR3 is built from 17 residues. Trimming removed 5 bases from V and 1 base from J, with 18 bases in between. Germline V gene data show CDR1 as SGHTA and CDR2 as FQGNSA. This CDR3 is CASSQWGRGESGNTIYF. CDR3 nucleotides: TGTGCCAGCAGCCAGTGGGGGAGAGGGGAATCTGGAAACACCATATATTTT.

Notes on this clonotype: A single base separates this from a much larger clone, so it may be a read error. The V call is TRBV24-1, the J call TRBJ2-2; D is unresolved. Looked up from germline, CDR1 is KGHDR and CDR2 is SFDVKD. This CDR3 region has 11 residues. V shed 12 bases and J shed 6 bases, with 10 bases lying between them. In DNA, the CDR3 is TGTGCCGCCAAGATCGCCGGGGAGCTGTTTTTT. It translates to CAAKIAGELFF.

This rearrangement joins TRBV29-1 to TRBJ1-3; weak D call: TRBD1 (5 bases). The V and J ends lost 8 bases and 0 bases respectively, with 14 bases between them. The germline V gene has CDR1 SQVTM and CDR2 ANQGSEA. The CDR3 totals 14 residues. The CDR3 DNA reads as TGCAGCCTGGATGGGGGACGCTCTGGAAACACCATATATTTT. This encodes CSLDGGRSGNTIYF.

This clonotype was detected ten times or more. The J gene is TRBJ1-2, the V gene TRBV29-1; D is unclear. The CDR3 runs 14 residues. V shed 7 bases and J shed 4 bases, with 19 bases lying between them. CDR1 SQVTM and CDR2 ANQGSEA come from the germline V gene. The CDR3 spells CSAGMRAGGYGYTF. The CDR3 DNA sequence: TGCAGCGCGGGCATGAGAGCGGGTGGCTATGGCTACACCTTC.

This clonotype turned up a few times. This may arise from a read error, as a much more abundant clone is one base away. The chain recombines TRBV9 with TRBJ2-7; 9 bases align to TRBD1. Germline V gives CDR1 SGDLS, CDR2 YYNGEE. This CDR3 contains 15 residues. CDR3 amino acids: CASSVGWDRAHEHYF. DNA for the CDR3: TGTGCCAGCAGCGTAGGATGGGACAGGGCCCACGAGCATTACTTC.

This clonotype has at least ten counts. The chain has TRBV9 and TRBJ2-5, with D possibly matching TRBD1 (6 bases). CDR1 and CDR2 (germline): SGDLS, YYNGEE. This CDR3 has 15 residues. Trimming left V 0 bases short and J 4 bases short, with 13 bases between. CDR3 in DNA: TGTGCCAGCAGCGTAGCGGTAGGGGGAAGAGAGACCCAGTACTTC. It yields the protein CASSVAVGGRETQYF.

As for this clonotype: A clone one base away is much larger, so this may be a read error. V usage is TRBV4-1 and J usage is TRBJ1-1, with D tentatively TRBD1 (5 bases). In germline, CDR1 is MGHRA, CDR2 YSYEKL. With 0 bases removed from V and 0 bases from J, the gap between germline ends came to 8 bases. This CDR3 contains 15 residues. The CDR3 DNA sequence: TGCGCCAGCAGCCAAGATGCGGGGGTGAACACTGAAGCTTTCTTT. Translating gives CASSQDAGVNTEAFF.

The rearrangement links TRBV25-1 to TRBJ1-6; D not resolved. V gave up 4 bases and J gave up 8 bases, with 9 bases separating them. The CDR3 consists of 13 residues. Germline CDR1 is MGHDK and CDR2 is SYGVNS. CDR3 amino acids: CASSVDADSPLHF. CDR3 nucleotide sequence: TGTGCCAGCAGTGTCGATGCGGATTCACCCCTCCACTTT.

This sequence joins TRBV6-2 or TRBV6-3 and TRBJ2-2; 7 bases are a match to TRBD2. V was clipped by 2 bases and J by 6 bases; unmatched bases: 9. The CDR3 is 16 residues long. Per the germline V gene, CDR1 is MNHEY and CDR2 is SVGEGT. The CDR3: CASSYRAARGAGELFF. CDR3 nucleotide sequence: TGTGCCAGCAGTTACCGAGCGGCTCGGGGGGCCGGGGAGCTGTTTTTT.

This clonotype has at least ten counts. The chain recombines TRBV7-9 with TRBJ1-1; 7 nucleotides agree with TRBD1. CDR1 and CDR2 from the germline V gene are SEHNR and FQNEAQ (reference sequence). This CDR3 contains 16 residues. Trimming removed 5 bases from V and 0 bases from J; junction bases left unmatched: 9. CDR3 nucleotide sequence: TGTGCCAGCAGCACAACGGGACAGTCCATGAACACTGAAGCTTTCTTT. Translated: CASSTTGQSMNTEAFF.

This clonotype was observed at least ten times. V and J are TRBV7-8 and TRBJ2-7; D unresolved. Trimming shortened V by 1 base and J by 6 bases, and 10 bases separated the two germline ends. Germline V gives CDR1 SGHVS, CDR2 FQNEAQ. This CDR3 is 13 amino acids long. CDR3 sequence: CASSLEADLEQYF. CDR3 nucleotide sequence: TGTGCCAGCAGCTTAGAGGCGGACCTCGAGCAGTACTTC.

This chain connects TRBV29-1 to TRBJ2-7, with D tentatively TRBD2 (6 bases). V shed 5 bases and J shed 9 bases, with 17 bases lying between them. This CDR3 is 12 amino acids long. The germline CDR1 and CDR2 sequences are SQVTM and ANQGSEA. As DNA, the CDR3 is TGCAGCGTTCAGAGGGACTTAAAGACGCAGTACTTC. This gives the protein CSVQRDLKTQYF.

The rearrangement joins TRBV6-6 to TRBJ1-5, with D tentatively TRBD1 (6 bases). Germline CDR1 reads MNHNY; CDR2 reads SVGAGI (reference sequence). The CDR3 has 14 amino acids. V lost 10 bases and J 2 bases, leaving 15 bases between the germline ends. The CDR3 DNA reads TGTGCCACCGCGGGGGGGGCAGGCAATCAGCCCCAGCATTTT. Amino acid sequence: CATAGGAGNQPQHF.

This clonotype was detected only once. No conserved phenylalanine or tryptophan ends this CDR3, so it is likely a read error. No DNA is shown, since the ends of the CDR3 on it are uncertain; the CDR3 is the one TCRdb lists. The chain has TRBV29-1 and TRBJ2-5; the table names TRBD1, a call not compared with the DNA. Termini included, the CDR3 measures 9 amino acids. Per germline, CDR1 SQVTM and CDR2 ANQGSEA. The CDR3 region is CSVPGSRSY.

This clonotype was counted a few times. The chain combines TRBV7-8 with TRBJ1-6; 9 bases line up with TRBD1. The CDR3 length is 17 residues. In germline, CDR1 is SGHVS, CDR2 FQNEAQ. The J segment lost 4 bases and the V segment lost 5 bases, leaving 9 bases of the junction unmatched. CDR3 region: CASSPAGTGWYNSPLHF. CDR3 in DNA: TGTGCCAGCAGCCCCGCCGGGACAGGGTGGTATAATTCACCCCTCCACTTT.

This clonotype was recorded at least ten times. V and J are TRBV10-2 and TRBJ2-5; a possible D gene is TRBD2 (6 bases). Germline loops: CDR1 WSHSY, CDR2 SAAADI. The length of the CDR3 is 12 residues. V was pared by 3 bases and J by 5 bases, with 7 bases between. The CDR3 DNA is TGCGCCAGCAGTGACGGGAGTGAGACCCAGTACTTC. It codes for CASSDGSETQYF.